One and the same sample provided the 27 T cell receptor beta chains below, sequenced in a study of blood T cell repertoires in COVID-19. Generated by immunoSEQ multiplex PCR, the TCRdb table keeps only in-frame clones and is missing some. The sample contains 85,000 to 95,000 clones, roughly 70% of which appear only once. The material sequenced was peripheral blood. The receptors originated from a woman older than 75 with acute or convalescent COVID-19.

The rearrangement links TRBV11-2 to TRBJ2-7, with 9 bases aligning to TRBD2. V shed 2 bases and J 4 bases; nucleotides not matched to a gene: 6. The CDR3 is made up of 15 amino acids. In germline, CDR1 is SGHAT, CDR2 FQNNGV. CDR3 coding DNA: TGTGCCAGCAGCTTACTTCGGCTAGCGGGGTACGAGCAGTACTTC. Protein: CASSLLRLAGYEQYF.

This CDR3 is CASRKRGQYPLGTGYTF. CDR3 nucleotide sequence: TGTGCCAGTAGGAAGAGGGGACAGTACCCATTGGGGACGGGCTACACCTTC. The V and J genes are TRBV19 and TRBJ1-2; the match to TRBD1 covers 7 bases. Trimming at V came to 6 bases and at J to 8 bases, leaving 21 bases not matched to a gene. Germline V gives CDR1 LNHDA, CDR2 SQIVND (reference sequence). The CDR3 runs to 17 residues.

This chain connects TRBV5-1 to TRBJ1-4; tentative D call: TRBD1 (5 bases). The germline gives CDR1 SGHRS, CDR2 YFSETQ. This CDR3 has 15 residues. The ends were cut back, 2 bases at V and 7 bases at J, with 15 bases in the middle. The CDR3 protein is CASSLNPQGGEKLFF. The CDR3, as DNA: TGCGCCAGCAGCTTAAATCCCCAGGGTGGTGAAAAACTGTTTTTT.

This chain uses TRBV5-5 with TRBJ1-1; TRBD1 agrees at 8 bases. J was trimmed by 7 bases and V by 4 bases; bases with no gene match: 9. The V gene's germline CDR1 is SGHKS and CDR2 YYEKEE (reference sequence). The CDR3 is 14 amino acids. The CDR3 nucleotides are TGTGCCAGCAGCACACGGACAGGGTCCGGTGAAGCTTTCTTT. This gives the protein CASSTRTGSGEAFF.

The chain links TRBV28 to TRBJ1-5, with D tentatively TRBD1 (6 bases). Germline assignment: CDR1 MDHEN and CDR2 SYDVKM. This CDR3 has 14 residues. The germline V and J ends were trimmed by 10 bases and 2 bases, with 15 bases remaining between them. DNA for the CDR3: TGTGCCACGCTGGACAGTGGGGGCAATCAGCCCCAGCATTTT. Encoded protein: CATLDSGGNQPQHF.

In nucleotides, the CDR3 is TGTGCCAGTAGCATGTTACGGGGGGCCACCTACAATGAGCAGTTCTTC. The encoded protein is CASSMLRGATYNEQFF. The V gene is TRBV19, the J gene TRBJ2-1, with D tentatively TRBD2 (7 bases). Per the germline V gene, CDR1 is LNHDA and CDR2 is SQIVND (reference sequence). CDR3 size: 16 residues. Trimming removed 6 bases from V and 2 bases from J, with 17 bases in between.

The chain has TRBV2 and TRBJ2-7; D is ambiguous. CDR1 is SNHLY and CDR2 is FYNNEI in the germline V gene. Trimming left V 6 bases short and J 2 bases short, with 5 bases between. The CDR3 extends over 11 amino acids. CDR3 residues: CASSPTYEQYF. The CDR3 DNA is TGTGCCAGCAGCCCTACCTACGAGCAGTACTTC.

The chain combines TRBV7-2 with TRBJ2-5, with TRBD2 matching over 15 bases. The trim removed 5 bases at V and 4 bases at J, leaving 5 bases unmatched. CDR1 and CDR2 (germline): SGHTA, FQGNSA. CDR3 length: 16 residues. CDR3 DNA sequence: TGTGCCAGCAGCCGGACTAGCGGGGGGGCCGGAGAGACCCAGTACTTC. Its translation: CASSRTSGGAGETQYF.

The V call is TRBV29-1, the J call TRBJ2-6; D remains ambiguous. V was shortened by 4 bases and J by 4 bases, with 8 bases between the two germline ends. The CDR3 length is 13 residues. The V gene's germline CDR1 is SQVTM and CDR2 ANQGSEA. CDR3 in amino acids: CSVGAAGANVLTF. The CDR3 DNA reads as TGCAGCGTTGGGGCAGCCGGGGCCAACGTCCTGACTTTC.

J is TRBJ2-7 and V is TRBV3-1 (or the pseudogene TRBV3-2); possibly TRBD2 for D (5 bases). The CDR3 contains 12 residues. Germline V CDR1 and CDR2: LGHDT, YNNKEL (reference sequence). The V end was cut by 0 bases, the J end by 11 bases, with 11 bases between. The CDR3 DNA reads TGTGCCAGCAGCCAAGATATTGAGGGCAAGTACTTC. Amino acids: CASSQDIEGKYF.

The chain combines TRBV5-1 with TRBJ1-1; D is unresolved. Looked up from germline, CDR1 is SGHRS and CDR2 is YFSETQ. V lost 0 bases to trimming and J lost 0 bases, with 6 bases between them. The CDR3 spans 14 residues. CDR3 coding DNA: TGCGCCAGCAGCTTGGGGGCCATGAACACTGAAGCTTTCTTT. It encodes CASSLGAMNTEAFF. The full variable domain, with the rest looked up from reference TRBV5-1 and TRBJ1-1, is KAGVTQTPRYLIKTRGQQVTLSCSPISGHRSVSWYQQTPGQGLQFLFEYFSETQRNKGNFPGRFSGRQFSNSRSEMNVSTLELGDSALYLCASSLGAMNTEAFFGQGTRLTVV.

This clone was counted a single time. This chain uses TRBV7-3 with TRBJ2-1, with a weak D call TRBD1 (6 bases). The ends were cut back, 7 bases at V and 5 bases at J, with 15 bases in the middle. Germline V CDR1 and CDR2: SGHTA, FQGTGA. The CDR3 covers 14 residues. The CDR3 DNA reads TGTGCCAGCAAGACGACAGGTGGAAACAATGAGCAGTTCTTC. This codes for CASKTTGGNNEQFF.

The chain couples TRBV7-6 to TRBJ2-1; 9 nucleotides align to TRBD2. Germline CDR1 is SGHVS and CDR2 is FNYEAQ. V dropped 4 bases and J dropped 0; count of bases not matched to a gene: 4. The CDR3 runs to 16 residues. DNA for the CDR3: TGTGCCAGCAGCTCGGCGGGGGGGAGCTCCTACAATGAGCAGTTCTTC. This codes for CASSSAGGSSYNEQFF.

The chain recombines TRBV7-2 with TRBJ2-2; 8 bases align to TRBD2. This CDR3 spans 13 amino acids. The junction had 8 bases not matched to a gene; V was cut back by 10 bases and J by 7 bases. Germline V gives CDR1 SGHTA, CDR2 FQGNSA. The CDR3 nucleotides read TGTGCCACCTCGGGGGGGCCTGGCGGGGAGCTGTTTTTT. Protein sequence: CATSGGPGGELFF.

V and J are TRBV2 and TRBJ1-2, with D perhaps TRBD1 (6 bases). CDR1 SNHLY and CDR2 FYNNEI come from the germline V gene. Trimming removed 6 bases from V and 2 bases from J, with 10 bases in between. The CDR3 consists of 13 residues. CDR3 coding DNA: TGTGCCAGCAGCGACAGGAGGAACTATGGCTACACCTTC. Translated: CASSDRRNYGYTF.

The genes are TRBV28 and TRBJ1-2, with D maybe TRBD1 (5 bases). Per the germline V gene, CDR1 is MDHEN and CDR2 is SYDVKM. The CDR3 loop spans 13 amino acids. V shed 6 bases and J shed 8 bases, with 16 bases lying between them. CDR3 sequence reads: CASSFSGEGGYTF. In nucleotides, the CDR3 is TGTGCCAGCAGCTTTTCGGGGGAGGGAGGCTACACCTTC.

This clone was detected only a few times. The rearrangement joins TRBV19 to TRBJ1-6, with TRBD1 matching over 7 bases. The CDR3 has 15 residues. In germline, CDR1 is LNHDA, CDR2 SQIVND (reference sequence). Trimming at V came to 3 bases and at J to 7 bases, leaving 6 bases not matched to a gene. The CDR3 nucleotides read TGTGCCAGTAGTATTTTAGGGGACAGAAATTCACCCCTCCACTTT. Protein product: CASSILGDRNSPLHF.

The rearrangement uses TRBV7-9 and TRBJ1-4, with 8 bases identical to TRBD1. The CDR3 totals 13 residues. CDR1 is SEHNR, CDR2 FQNEAQ, per germline (reference sequence). V shed 8 bases, J shed 8 bases, and the junction held 7 bases outside the gene matches. The CDR3 DNA sequence: TGTGCCAGCGGGCGATGGACAGGGGAAAAACTGTTTTTT. Translation: CASGRWTGEKLFF.

CDR3 in DNA: TGTGCCATCAGTGAGTCCGCAGGGGCTAACTATGGCTACACCTTC. This encodes CAISESAGANYGYTF. V and J are TRBV10-3 and TRBJ1-2; possible D gene TRBD1, 6 bases. This CDR3 contains 15 residues. Germline lookup yields CDR1 ENHRY and CDR2 SYGVKD. V was cut by 0 bases and J by 0 bases, with 8 bases left in between.

The CDR3, as DNA: TGCGCCAGCAGCTTGGATGCGGAGAACTATGGCTACACCTTC. This translates into CASSLDAENYGYTF. The rearrangement links TRBV5-1 to TRBJ1-2, with D uncertain. Germline CDR1 reads SGHRS; CDR2 reads YFSETQ. This CDR3 has 14 amino acids. Trimming removed 0 bases at V and 2 bases at J, with 8 bases between.

This clone occurred a few times. The chain joins TRBV28 to TRBJ1-2; D gene uncertain. V lost 4 bases to trimming and J lost 8 bases, with 8 bases between them. Germline values: CDR1 MDHEN, CDR2 SYDVKM. The CDR3 loop spans 11 amino acids. CDR3 sequence reads: CASSSGYGYTF. The CDR3 DNA follows: TGTGCCAGCAGTTCGGGTTACGGCTACACCTTC.

The gene calls are TRBV30 and TRBJ2-2, with 7 bases fitting TRBD1. CDR3 length equals 16 residues. V shed 2 bases and J 0 bases; nucleotides not matched to a gene: 6. Germline CDR1 GTSNPN, CDR2 SVGIG (reference sequence). The CDR3 DNA sequence: TGTGCCTGGAGTACTTTTGGGACAGCGAACACCGGGGAGCTGTTTTTT. Encoded protein: CAWSTFGTANTGELFF.

The chain uses TRBV5-1 and TRBJ1-4; a possible D gene is TRBD1 (5 bases). Trimming stripped 4 bases from V and 0 bases from J, with 10 bases between. This CDR3 region has 15 residues. CDR1 and CDR2 (germline): SGHRS, YFSETQ. CDR3 nucleotide sequence: TGCGCCAGCAGCGCGACAGCTACAACTAATGAAAAACTGTTTTTT. Protein: CASSATATTNEKLFF.

The chain couples TRBV10-3 to TRBJ2-7; the match to TRBD1 covers 12 bases. CDR1 and CDR2 (germline): ENHRY, SYGVKD. The CDR3 spans 16 residues. The junction had 10 bases not matched to a gene; V was cut back by 5 bases and J by 5 bases. The CDR3 nucleotides are TGTGCCATCAGTACCTCCTTGGGACAGGGGGCTCACGAGCAGTACTTC. Its protein product is CAISTSLGQGAHEQYF.

The chain combines TRBV18 with TRBJ1-4; tentative D call: TRBD1 (6 bases). Germline V gene sequence: CDR1 KGHSH, CDR2 LQKENI. V was trimmed by 3 bases and J by 4 bases, leaving 15 bases between them. This CDR3 has 16 residues. The CDR3 sequence is CASSPLQGRNNEKLFF. The CDR3 nucleotides read TGTGCCAGCTCACCCTTGCAGGGGCGCAATAATGAAAAACTGTTTTTT.

This clone was observed a single time. The chain joins TRBV11-2 to TRBJ1-6, with TRBD1 identical over 9 bases. The CDR3 extends over 15 amino acids. Looked up from germline, CDR1 is SGHAT and CDR2 is FQNNGV. V lost 1 base and J lost 11; bases outside the gene matches: 6. The CDR3 region is CASSLVGGTGPPLHF. The CDR3 nucleotides are TGTGCCAGCAGCTTAGTTGGGGGGACAGGGCCACCCCTCCACTTT. Supplemented by reference TRBV11-2 and TRBJ1-6, the full variable domain reads EAGVAQSPRYKIIEKRQSVAFWCNPISGHATLYWYQQILGQGPKLLIQFQNNGVVDDSQLPKDRFSAERLKGVDSTLKIQPAKLEDSAVYLCASSLVGGTGPPLHFGNGTRLTVT.

V is TRBV28 and J is TRBJ2-1; D possibly corresponds to TRBD2 (5 bases). V gave up 2 bases and J gave up 10 bases, with 9 bases separating them. The CDR3 sequence is 12 residues long. Per germline, CDR1 MDHEN and CDR2 SYDVKM. CDR3 DNA: TGTGCCAGCAGTTTAGCTAGGAGGGAGCAGTTCTTC. Its protein is CASSLARREQFF. Drawing the rest from reference TRBV28 and TRBJ2-1, the complete variable domain is DVKVTQSSRYLVKRTGEKVFLECVQDMDHENMFWYRQDPGLGLRLIYFSYDVKMKEKGDIPEGYSVSREKKERFSLILESASTNQTSMYLCASSLARREQFFGPGTRLTVL.